The rows below give T cell receptor beta chains drawn from one sample of a study of cytomegalovirus exposure and HLA in healthy donors. This table comes from immunoSEQ multiplex PCR, and its TCRdb copy is limited to in-frame clones, with some not included. The top ten clones hold 13% to 15% of a sample with approximately 140,000 clones, 73% of them seen once. Source material: PBMCs. The receptors here all came from a human donor in good health. Both conserved end residues are part of each CDR3. Fields, in order: V gene, CDR3 protein.

>TRBV14
CASSQGTVYEQYF
>TRBV27
CASSTGLLNEQFF
>TRBV10-1
CASSETSGRGTGELFF
>TRBV28
CASSSGQDEKLFF
>TRBV28
CASSPGRGYEQYF
>TRBV12-2
CASRSRGLDYGYTF
>TRBV4-1
CASSKSDRANSPLHF
>TRBV7-9
CASRTGASEAFF
>TRBV10-1
CASRTSGRILREQYF
>TRBV28
CASSPMRNRVVSPLHF
>TRBV21-1
CASFRISGRKEVDTQYF
>TRBV28
CASRRQGASYGYTF
>TRBV27
CARGALNYGYTF
>TRBV5-1
CASSLDRAGTDTQYF
>TRBV2
CASSDRTGNQPQHF
>TRBV4-1
CASSHALAGEQFF
>TRBV4-2
CASSQDMARYNEQFF
>TRBV13
CASSTAGTESYEQYF
>TRBV5-6
CASSLATGLYEQYF
>TRBV6-1
CASSETPGGGAGEQYF
>TRBV5-3
CARSLARTFAYQPQHF
>TRBV7-2
CASSLTGLANGELFF
>TRBV7-9
CASSLNWPGNEQYF
>TRBV7-6
CASSPWGLAGEQYF
>TRBV6-4
CASGRQTGYYGYTF
>TRBV30
CAWSSGPEKLFF
>TRBV13
CASSFALTTGYGNTIYF
>TRBV5-1
CASSSGPGGNTIYF
>TRBV7-9
CASRPPSTRTDTQYF
>TRBV6-1
CVSSEAGRGWETQYF
>TRBV7-2
CASSFWGGTEAFF
>TRBV11-2
CASSLTGPLVTNEKLFF
>TRBV11-2
CASSPRDSASTDTQYF
>TRBV2
CASSPQIGELFF
>TRBV7-2
CASSLLARNEQFF
>TRBV18
CASSPQDRVSNEQFF
>TRBV2
CASAPGQSYEQYF
>TRBV27
CASSIGGHYEQYF
>TRBV6-5
CASSVASGTYNEQFF
>TRBV18
CASSTTGGGYGYPF
>TRBV27
CASSSIPAYEQYF
>TRBV2
CASIGQGNYEQYF
>TRBV4-2
CASSREASGYEQYF
>TRBV4-1
CASRGAGVVDTQYF
>TRBV5-6
CASSLLTGDQETQYF
>TRBV2
CASIGQGTFGYF
>TRBV6-1
CASGLRDMNTEAFF
>TRBV4-1
CASSQGAISRESQYF
>TRBV15
CATRGTGPEKLFF
>TRBV2
CANQGGFNSPLHF
>TRBV11-2
CASSGGQARAYEQYF
>TRBV7-9
CASRKGGGGLLGYTF
>TRBV7-9
CASSMGPGALLTDTQYF
>TRBV6-5
CASGYGGQGNEQYF
>TRBV6-6
CASRRTADSNQPQHF
>TRBV7-3
CASSLIVSGTDTQYF
>TRBV4-2
CASSQDSRDYAYEQYF